This T cell receptor beta chain came from a study of blood T cell repertoires in COVID-19. At the level of the study: Samples came from the United States, Italy and Spain, spanning acute and convalescent COVID-19. T cells, B-cell-depleted T cells, or PBMCs supplied cDNA or gDNA.

The CDR3 consists of 17 residues. Authors' processing steps: Amplification from reference gene primers served as the basis for estimated nucleated cell counts. Sequencing was performed with immunoSEQ multiplex PCR; in TCRdb, only in-frame clones are kept and a portion is missing. That table furnishes V, J and clone size, whereas the DNA furnished D and trimming. The table lists roughly 79,000 clones, 80% to 90% of them singletons. The sequence came from a woman aged 45-65 years with acute or convalescent COVID-19. J is TRBJ2-1 and V is TRBV21-1; TRBD2 was called by the table and not checked on the DNA. TRBV21-1 is designated a pseudogene. Sequenced material: peripheral blood. CDR3 in DNA: TGTGCCAGCAGCAAAGCCTTCCGGGGGGCCTTTGTCAATGAGCAGTTCTTC. Protein sequence: CASSKAFRGAFVNEQFF.